This TCR beta chain was captured by sequencing in a study of glioma-infiltrating T cells. This clonotype was picked up many times. In germline, CDR1 is MDHEN, CDR2 SYDVKM. CDR3 length: 13 residues. After removal of 6 bases from V and 9 bases from J, the junction contained 7 bases not matched to a gene. TCR alpha and beta CDR3 regions were amplified from RNA using iRepertoire nested multiplex PCR. In TCRdb, the multiplex PCR reads were re-called with MiXCR into one record per CDR3 protein. Counted here are fewer than 500,000 distinct CDR3 sequences, 41% occurring once; the ten biggest clones make up around 12%.

Material: glioma tissue, nonneoplastic brain tissue, or PBMCs (not recorded which). The receptor was isolated from a human donor with low-grade glioma or glioblastoma, undergoing nonglioma brain surgery, or in good health (not recorded which). The V gene is TRBV28, the J gene TRBJ2-1; 8 bases are a match to TRBD2. Here the CDR3 reads CASSTGTRPEQFF. The CDR3 DNA reads as TGTGCCAGCAGCACCGGGACTAGACCTGAGCAGTTCTTC.